This record covers a single TCR beta chain. The antigen remains unidentified. The sample belongs to a study of blood T cells in healthy people across ages. Sample-barcoded 5' priming and a J-beta primer mix drove a second PCR of roughly 7 to 11 cycles. Researchers report that a template-switch adaptor with 12 random nucleotides tagged each cDNA molecule. TCRdb reprocessed the 5' RACE reads via MiXCR and lists one record per CDR3 protein. Here the sample spans 1.5 million to 2 million distinct CDR3 sequences, roughly 30% being singletons. Points from the study as a whole: Comparison with aged donors showed that long-lived donors had more naive CD4+ cells and higher diversity. Observed TCR beta diversity showed a strong correlation with the percentage of naive T cells as measured by flow cytometry.

The sequence was obtained from a woman in her twenties or thirties in good health. Material: blood.

The CDR3 here is CASSSSDRDSTDTQYF. DNA of the CDR3: TGCGCCAGCAGCTCGTCAGACAGGGACTCCACAGATACGCAGTATTTT. J is TRBJ2-3 and V is TRBV5-1; a possible D gene is TRBD1 (7 bases). This CDR3 has 16 residues. Germline assignment: CDR1 SGHRS and CDR2 YFSETQ. Trimming cost V 3 bases and J 2 bases, with 16 bases left between them.